This T cell receptor (beta chain) originates from a study of cytomegalovirus exposure and HLA in healthy donors. Germline lookup yields CDR1 WSHSY and CDR2 SAAADI. V lost 11 bases, J lost 9 bases, and 20 bases lay in between. The CDR3 is 13 residues long. Use of 60 Vbeta and 13 Jbeta primers characterized the PCR. The assay was immunoSEQ multiplex PCR, and TCRdb's table has in-frame clones only and misses some. In the table there are roughly 62,000 clones, 70% to 85% of which are singletons. The source is a woman in her 40s in good health and CMV-seropositive. Source material: PBMCs. The gene calls are TRBV10-2 and TRBJ2-1, with D perhaps TRBD1 (5 bases). For the CDR3, the DNA is TGCGCCGCGTTATCTAGGGGCGCCGGTGAGCAGTTCTTC. This translates into CAALSRGAGEQFF.